The source of this TCR beta chain is a study of a mutant IDH1 vaccine in newly diagnosed glioma. Specified time point: week 11, during vaccination. Alongside topical imiquimod, each dose of vaccine comprised 300 ug of mutant IDH1 20-mer peptide. Germline lookup yields CDR1 MNHEY and CDR2 SVGAGI. J gave up 7 bases and V 5 bases, and 5 bases lay outside the gene matches. The CDR3 is 13 residues long. The data were produced by immunoSEQ multiplex PCR, yet TCRdb's version contains in-frame clones alone and is incomplete. The table lists tens of thousands of clones, 75% to 85% of them singletons, with 5.9% in the top ten. Points on this clone: Its antigen is still unknown.

The source material was PBMCs, sampled from a glioma patient whose treatment included an IDH1 peptide vaccine. The sequence derives from a man aged 50-60 years with glioma. The chain joins TRBV6-5 to TRBJ2-1, with 7 bases fitting TRBD2. The CDR3 sequence: CASSMTAGNEQFF. CDR3 bases: TGTGCCAGCAGTATGACAGCGGGGAATGAGCAGTTCTTC.